Presented here are 6 T cell receptor beta chains from one specimen sequenced in a study of T cell responses to AZD1222 COVID-19 vaccine. Only in-frame clones appear in the TCRdb table, and some are missing; sequencing was by immunoSEQ multiplex PCR. The table lists about 130,000 clones, approximately 92% of them singletons, with 0.9% to 1.4% in the top ten. Sequencing used peripheral blood, obtained 28 days after the second AZD1222 dose. The receptors were sampled from an adult who received the AZD1222 COVID-19 vaccine.

V usage is TRBV4-3 and J usage is TRBJ2-1, with D unclear. Germline CDR1 LGHNA, CDR2 YSLEER. This CDR3 contains 14 residues. V lost 1 base and J lost 0, with 4 bases in between. The CDR3 nucleotides read TGCGCCAGCAGCCAAGCTAGCTCCTACAATGAGCAGTTCTTC. Translation gives CASSQASSYNEQFF.

The rearrangement joins TRBV5-1 to TRBJ1-1; 7 nucleotides match TRBD1. CDR1 is SGHRS and CDR2 is YFSETQ in the germline V gene. The junction had 7 bases not matched to a gene; V was cut back by 4 bases and J by 1 base. The CDR3 extends over 15 amino acids. DNA of the CDR3: TGCGCCAGCAGCATAACAGGGGACAGGAACACTGAAGCTTTCTTT. Translation gives CASSITGDRNTEAFF.

The chain couples TRBV30 to TRBJ1-2; D unresolved. V lost 0 bases and J 4 bases, leaving 12 bases between the germline ends. The CDR3 length is 14 residues. Germline values: CDR1 GTSNPN, CDR2 SVGIG (reference sequence). This chain's CDR3 is CAWSVPDGAYGYTF. The CDR3 region has the DNA TGTGCCTGGAGTGTACCGGACGGAGCCTATGGCTACACCTTC.

The rearrangement joins TRBV19 to TRBJ2-1, with 8 bases aligning to TRBD1. Germline V gene sequence: CDR1 LNHDA, CDR2 SQIVND (reference sequence). J was trimmed by 7 bases and V by 1 base; bases with no gene match: 6. This CDR3 comprises 15 residues. CDR3 amino acids: CASSIAGTGTNEQFF. The CDR3 DNA sequence: TGTGCCAGTAGTATAGCCGGGACAGGCACTAATGAGCAGTTCTTC.

The chain links TRBV13 to TRBJ1-4; no firm D call. The CDR3 is 15 residues long. V was clipped by 2 bases and J by 0 bases, with 7 bases between them. CDR1 is PRHDT and CDR2 is FYEKMQ in the germline V gene (reference sequence). CDR3 DNA: TGTGCCAGCAGCTTATCAGATGCAACTAATGAAAAACTGTTTTTT. Its translation is CASSLSDATNEKLFF.

CDR3 DNA sequence: TGTGCCAGCAGCCCGGCGGGGAGGCACAATGAGCAGTTCTTC. Translating gives CASSPAGRHNEQFF. The chain recombines TRBV7-9 with TRBJ2-1, with D possibly TRBD2 on 6 matching bases. With 5 bases removed from V and 5 bases from J, the gap between germline ends came to 13 bases. Per the germline V gene, CDR1 is SEHNR and CDR2 is FQNEAQ (reference sequence). This CDR3 contains 14 residues.